These T cell receptor beta chains were read from a single sample in a study of T cell responses to AZD1222 COVID-19 vaccine. Sequencing used immunoSEQ multiplex PCR; TCRdb keeps in-frame clones, though not all of them. The sample gives 160,000 or so clones, approximately 94% of which show up once; 4% to 5.5% is in the top ten. The input for sequencing was peripheral blood, taken 28 days after the second AZD1222 dose. The origin of the receptors is an adult who received the AZD1222 COVID-19 vaccine. The CDR3 runs from the conserved cysteine through the conserved F or W. The D gene is left open where the match is weak. A row's size may be missing; if present it is once, few, many or a size class.

cdr3_aa | cdr3_nt | j_call | v_call | clone_size | d_call
CSAREGDGYTF | TGCAGTGCTAGGGAGGGGGATGGCTACACCTTC | TRBJ1-2 | TRBV20-1 | NA | NA
CAISPGSGGEQYF | TGTGCCATCAGTCCAGGGTCCGGGGGGGAGCAGTACTTC | TRBJ2-7 | TRBV10-3 | NA | TRBD2
CASSPPGTGVNTEAFF | TGTGCCAGCTCTCCCCCCGGGACAGGGGTCAACACTGAAGCTTTCTTT | TRBJ1-1 | TRBV18 | once | TRBD1
CASSQGAGAYNEQFF | TGTGCCAGCAGCCAAGGGGCGGGAGCTTACAATGAGCAGTTCTTC | TRBJ2-1 | TRBV3-1/TRBV3-2 | NA | TRBD2
CASSELGTSSYEQYF | TGTGCCAGCAGTGAATTGGGGACGAGCTCCTACGAGCAGTACTTC | TRBJ2-7 | TRBV25-1 | NA | NA
CASSSGGIERFF | TGTGCCAGCAGCTCCGGGGGCATAGAACGGTTCTTC | TRBJ2-1 | TRBV5-6 | NA | NA
CASGDSSYEQYF | TGTGCCAGCGGGGATAGCTCCTACGAGCAGTACTTC | TRBJ2-7 | TRBV27 | NA | NA
CASSRNRDTNYGYTF | TGTGCCAGCAGTCGCAACAGGGATACTAACTATGGCTACACCTTC | TRBJ1-2 | TRBV27 | NA | NA
CASSLVVSGDGYTF | TGTGCCAGCAGCTTAGTTGTTTCGGGGGATGGCTACACCTTC | TRBJ1-2 | TRBV11-2 | NA | NA
CASSPGAGIGKNIQYF | TGTGCCAGCAGCCCTGGAGCGGGTATTGGCAAAAACATTCAGTACTTC | TRBJ2-4 | TRBV3-1/TRBV3-2 | NA | NA
CASSVYSNTEAFF | TGTGCCAGCAGTGTATACAGTAACACTGAAGCTTTCTTT | TRBJ1-1 | TRBV11-3 | NA | NA
CASSPEDRFSEEQYF | TGTGCCAGCAGCCCGGAGGACAGATTTTCAGAGGAGCAGTACTTC | TRBJ2-7 | TRBV3-1/TRBV3-2 | NA | NA
CASSYTGLGNTIYF | TGTGCCAGCAGTTACACCGGACTGGGAAACACCATATATTTT | TRBJ1-3 | TRBV6-5 | once | NA
CASSRNPPGNEQYF | TGCGCCAGCAGCCGGAATCCCCCCGGGAACGAGCAGTACTTC | TRBJ2-7 | TRBV4-1 | NA | NA
CASSVGGSGSLADTQYF | TGTGCCAGCAGCGTAGGGGGTAGCGGAAGCTTGGCAGATACGCAGTATTTT | TRBJ2-3 | TRBV9 | NA | NA
CASSPVAGVFTGELFF | TGTGCCAGCAGCCCAGTAGCGGGGGTGTTCACCGGGGAGCTGTTTTTT | TRBJ2-2 | TRBV5-4 | NA | TRBD2
CASSLSDSNQPQHF | TGTGCCAGCAGTTTATCGGATAGCAATCAGCCCCAGCATTTT | TRBJ1-5 | TRBV27 | NA | NA
CASSYPRDWTYEQYF | TGTGCCAGCAGTTATCCCCGGGACTGGACCTACGAGCAGTACTTC | TRBJ2-7 | TRBV6-2/TRBV6-3 | NA | NA
CAISATTTGQNEKLFF | TGTGCCATCAGTGCCACTACGACAGGCCAGAATGAAAAACTGTTTTTT | TRBJ1-4 | TRBV10-3 | few | NA
CASTQINADTQYF | TGTGCCAGCACCCAGATCAACGCAGATACGCAGTATTTT | TRBJ2-3 | TRBV11-2 | NA | NA
CASSPDRGGTEAFF | TGTGCCAGTAGTCCCGACAGGGGAGGCACTGAAGCTTTCTTT | TRBJ1-1 | TRBV19 | NA | TRBD1
CASSGGQGRTEAFF | TGTGCCAGCAGCGGGGGACAGGGGAGGACTGAAGCTTTCTTT | TRBJ1-1 | TRBV9 | once | TRBD1
CASSRNSAFGYTF | TGTGCCAGCAGTCGAAATTCGGCTTTTGGCTACACCTTC | TRBJ1-2 | TRBV28 | NA | NA
CASSQGTGLYGYTF | TGTGCCAGCAGCCAAGGGACAGGGCTCTATGGCTACACCTTC | TRBJ1-2 | TRBV3-1/TRBV3-2 | NA | TRBD1
CASSPRQGPNEKLFF | TGTGCCAGCAGCCCTCGACAGGGTCCTAATGAAAAACTGTTTTTT | TRBJ1-4 | TRBV3-1/TRBV3-2 | NA | TRBD1
CASISPGAGGDEQFF | TGTGCCAGTATCTCCCCCGGAGCGGGGGGGGATGAGCAGTTCTTC | TRBJ2-1 | TRBV19 | NA | TRBD2
CATKDGGTEAFF | TGTGCCACAAAGGATGGGGGGACTGAAGCTTTCTTT | TRBJ1-1 | TRBV19 | NA | NA
CASSVSPTIGAFF | TGTGCCAGCAGTGTGTCGCCCACGATCGGAGCTTTCTTT | TRBJ1-1 | TRBV2 | once | NA
CASSTRGNEQFF | TGTGCCAGTAGTACCCGCGGGAATGAGCAGTTCTTC | TRBJ2-1 | TRBV19 | NA | NA
CASSESTGNYGYTF | TGTGCCAGCAGCGAGTCGACAGGGAACTATGGCTACACCTTC | TRBJ1-2 | TRBV9 | NA | TRBD1
CASSPMVGYTF | TGTGCCAGCAGCCCCATGGTTGGCTACACCTTC | TRBJ1-2 | TRBV28 | NA | NA
CAWNRGAGGYTF | TGTGCCTGGAACCGGGGGGCTGGTGGCTACACCTTC | TRBJ1-2 | TRBV30 | NA | NA
CASSVDGGDEQYF | TGTGCCAGCAGCGTAGATGGGGGCGACGAGCAGTACTTC | TRBJ2-7 | TRBV9 | NA | NA
CAWSPGYTEAFF | TGTGCCTGGAGTCCGGGGTACACTGAAGCTTTCTTT | TRBJ1-1 | TRBV30 | NA | NA
CASSIGPMGAFF | TGTGCCAGTAGTATCGGGCCCATGGGCGCTTTCTTT | TRBJ1-1 | TRBV19 | NA | NA
CSVDALEGNEQFF | TGCAGCGTTGATGCCCTTGAAGGCAATGAGCAGTTCTTC | TRBJ2-1 | TRBV29-1 | NA | NA
CASSLGERNGYTF | TGTGCCAGCAGTTTAGGGGAGCGAAATGGCTACACCTTC | TRBJ1-2 | TRBV12-3/TRBV12-4 | NA | NA
CASSARTSKSGFF | TGTGCCAGCAGCGCCCGGACTAGTAAATCAGGGTTCTTC | TRBJ2-1 | TRBV7-2 | once | TRBD2
CASSYQGYQPQHF | TGTGCCAGCAGTTACCAGGGTTATCAGCCCCAGCATTTT | TRBJ1-5 | TRBV6-2/TRBV6-3 | NA | NA
CASSSDRGREKLFF | TGTGCCAGCAGCTCCGACAGGGGGCGCGAAAAACTGTTTTTT | TRBJ1-4 | TRBV7-2 | NA | TRBD1
CASSLSQREQYF | TGTGCCAGCAGCTTATCTCAGCGAGAGCAGTACTTC | TRBJ2-7 | TRBV11-2 | NA | NA
CSAQDRGFSYEQYF | TGCAGCGCTCAGGACAGGGGGTTCTCCTACGAGCAGTACTTC | TRBJ2-7 | TRBV29-1 | NA | TRBD1
CASSSDGELGTIYF | TGTGCCAGCAGTTCGGATGGTGAATTGGGCACCATATATTTT | TRBJ1-3 | TRBV28 | NA | NA
CSARVRTEAFF | TGCAGTGCTAGAGTGCGCACTGAAGCTTTCTTT | TRBJ1-1 | TRBV20-1 | once | NA
CAWSVRGYEQYF | TGTGCCTGGAGTGTAAGGGGGTACGAGCAGTACTTC | TRBJ2-7 | TRBV30 | NA | NA
CASTLGFNQPQHF | TGTGCCAGCACGCTCGGATTCAATCAGCCCCAGCATTTT | TRBJ1-5 | TRBV6-5 | NA | NA
CASSLDSNEQFF | TGTGCCAGCAGCTTGGACTCAAATGAGCAGTTCTTC | TRBJ2-1 | TRBV5-4 | NA | NA
CASSQGFYEQYF | TGTGCCAGCAGCCAGGGGTTCTACGAGCAGTACTTC | TRBJ2-7 | TRBV6-5 | NA | NA
CSVRTHNEQFF | TGCAGCGTTCGGACACACAATGAGCAGTTCTTC | TRBJ2-1 | TRBV29-1 | NA | NA
CASSLNRDSNSPLHF | TGTGCCAGCAGCTTAAACCGGGACAGTAATTCACCCCTCCACTTT | TRBJ1-6 | TRBV27 | NA | TRBD1
CASSTVPSLAGAYEQYF | TGTGCCAGTAGTACCGTCCCTTCACTAGCGGGAGCTTACGAGCAGTACTTC | TRBJ2-7 | TRBV19 | NA | TRBD2
CASSMARGRYNSPLHF | TGTGCCAGTAGTATGGCCAGGGGGCGTTATAATTCACCCCTCCACTTT | TRBJ1-6 | TRBV19 | NA | TRBD1